This T cell receptor (beta chain) was captured by sequencing in a study of T cells in Graves' hyperthyroidism and ophthalmopathy. The V gene's germline CDR1 is MNHEY and CDR2 SMNVEV (reference sequence). The V and J ends lost 0 bases and 11 bases respectively, with 14 bases between them. The CDR3 sequence is 14 residues long. Amplified TCR beta CDR3 regions derived from RNA transcripts. RT-PCR in the first round (using the HTBI primer set) targeted the TCR CDR3. TCRdb called the multiplex PCR reads again in MiXCR, with one record for every CDR3 protein. This table holds about 740,000 distinct CDR3 sequences, 12% to 15% found once. The authors took PBMCs from roughly 10 ml fresh peripheral blood.

The chain uses TRBV27 and TRBJ1-3, with a possible D match to TRBD1 (6 bases). The origin of this receptor is a woman between 18 and 29 years old with Graves' hyperthyroidism. Sequenced: blood. CDR3 amino acids: CASSLSGGRNAIYF. The CDR3 DNA is TGTGCCAGCAGTTTATCGGGGGGGCGGAACGCCATATATTTT.